Included here is one TCR beta chain sequence, with context. The clone's antigen remains unknown. Base qualities are not recorded, but no much larger clone differs from it by a single base. These data are taken from a study of radiation and T cells in renal cell carcinoma (dated by TCRdb to 2020 to 2022). A note on the overall study: Samples were obtained from a clinical trial, in which 15 Gy stereotactic body radiation therapy was delivered to primary renal cell carcinomas and nephrectomy was performed 4 weeks later. Across all 50 or so samples, more than 4,000,000 unique CDR3 nucleotide sequences, encoding around 2.4 million unique CDR3 amino acid sequences, were identified. A total of some 55 samples underwent TCR beta sequencing, made up of roughly 26 tumors and about 27 peripheral blood samples. The full study reports these points: Because pretreatment tumor biopsies were not available, the study could not determine whether clonotypes were already present within the tumor at baseline. Effects of radiation dose or scheduling on the TCR repertoire could not be addressed with the single-armed trial design. Tracking of blood repertoire dynamics stopped at three to four weeks after treatment, with no follow-up past that point. Top tumor clonotypes rose in blood from baseline to 2 weeks post-radiation, then contracted by 4 weeks, suggesting transient expansion of tumor-resident clones.

TCR beta libraries were generated from genomic DNA with the immunoSEQ kit, following the manufacturer's recommendations. To prepare the libraries, a first multiplex PCR with proprietary primers was run, followed by a second PCR that added unique barcodes, and a bead cleanup was done after each round. Each sample batch included a kit-provided positive control reaction and a negative control reaction. The final libraries underwent checking on an Agilent 4200 TapeStation D1000 ScreenTape, volumetric pooling, and quantification by qPCR. An Illumina NextSeq500 fitted with a MidOutput 150-cycle cartridge performed the sequencing, running 156 Read1 cycles and 15 Index1 cycles with the kit's custom primers. The pooled library was loaded at 0.75 to 1 pM, and around 20% PhiX control was spiked in. Per the original workflow: Vendor-processed data were analyzed in R, and a clonotype was defined as all T cells sharing the same CDR3 nucleotide sequence. For clone abundance analyses, frequencies were normalized to the 10,000 most abundant clones in each sample. Public T cell clones, averaging fewer than five per sample, were removed before analysis. An abundance difference of at least 32-fold between compartments was the criterion for calling clonotypes tumor-enriched or baseline blood-enriched. Clonotypes expanded or contracted between blood time points were identified with a beta-binomial differential abundance model. The Baroni-Urbani and Buser coefficient was used to measure tumor-blood repertoire similarity, and groups were compared with two-tailed Wilcoxon tests in R. TCRdb obtained this table from immuneACCESS and retained in-frame rearrangements with V and J assigned. These tables miss some clones; where compared with another copy, unresolved V genes account for less than half of the shortfall, and the remainder is unexplained. V and J calls and clone size follow that table, whereas D and trimming were derived from the DNA. This sample holds approximately 45,000 clones; approximately 80% were observed only once. Of the sample, roughly a third falls within the top ten clones.

Trimming removed 5 bases from V and 6 bases from J; the gene matches leave 9 bases unexplained. As encoded in the germline V gene (reference sequence), CDR1 is MNHEY while CDR2 is SMNVEV. The CDR3 has 16 amino acids, counting the end cysteine and phenylalanine. Only the CDR3 DNA is retained, 48 bases long and in frame from the first base. The time point label here, explained by the study, means: baseline pretreatment blood. The treatment or condition label, as the study defines it: 15 Gy SBRT to primary tumor, nephrectomy 4 weeks later. Serial peripheral blood from radiation-treated patients was sampled at baseline, 2 weeks and 4 weeks after SBRT to track tumor-enriched clonotypes. Every patient's renal cell carcinoma showed clear cell pathology. The QIAamp DNA Blood Mini Kit (Qiagen) was used to prepare genomic DNA for TCR sequencing. Only samples passing all quality control checks were included in the analyses.

The chain is made from TRBV27 and TRBJ2-1; 11 bases in the middle match TRBD2. The specimen was blood, collected from a patient whose treatment included radiotherapy and nephrectomy. The TCR comes from a woman in her sixties or seventies with renal cell carcinoma. CDR3 protein: CASSPLAGAQPNEQFF. The nucleotide sequence reads as follows: TGTGCCAGCAGTCCACTAGCGGGGGCGCAACCCAATGAGCAGTTCTTC.